These T cell receptor beta chains were read from a single sample in a study. TCRdb reanalysed the RT-PCR reads using MiXCR and keeps one entry per CDR3 protein. Of about 680,000 distinct CDR3 sequences listed, approximately 15% are singletons. Sequencing used memory CD4+ T cells from blood. These receptors were collected from a female donor in good health, serving as a healthy control. Each CDR3 is given with its conserved first and last residue. The order of the fields is V gene, J gene, clone size, D gene, CDR3 protein, CDR3 DNA. A D gene is named only where the DNA matches it firmly. Size tells how often a clone was seen (once, few, many) or the class of an expanded clone, and some rows leave it out.

>TRBV7-6|TRBJ2-1|few|NA
CASSPQTSPYNEQFF
TGTGCCAGCAGCCCTCAGACTAGTCCCTACAATGAGCAGTTCTTC
>TRBV13|TRBJ2-7|few|NA
CASSPQNTHEQYF
TGTGCCAGCAGCCCCCAGAATACCCACGAGCAGTACTTC
>TRBV3-1|TRBJ2-5|once|TRBD1
CASSQPLGQQETQYF
TGTGCCAGCAGCCAACCCTTGGGACAGCAAGAGACCCAGTACTTC
>TRBV4-3|TRBJ2-7|few|TRBD2
CASSHSSGGSYEQYF
TGCGCCAGCAGCCACTCTAGCGGGGGGTCCTACGAGCAGTACTTC
>TRBV7-9|TRBJ1-4|NA|NA
CASRDLTRGGEKLFF
TGTGCCAGCAGGGACCTGACAAGGGGAGGGGAAAAACTGTTTTTT
>TRBV27|TRBJ1-3|many|TRBD1
CASSRKAGQEPGNTIYF
TGTGCCAGCAGTCGCAAAGCGGGACAGGAGCCAGGAAACACCATATATTTT
>TRBV24-1|TRBJ2-1|NA|TRBD1
CATSDSPDRESYNEQFF
TGTGCCACCAGTGATTCTCCGGACAGGGAGTCCTACAATGAGCAGTTCTTC
>TRBV20-1|TRBJ2-7|NA|TRBD2
CSATRTSGSREQYF
TGCAGTGCTACTAGGACTAGCGGGAGTCGCGAGCAGTACTTC
>TRBV18|TRBJ2-7|few|TRBD1
CASSPTGNYEQYF
TGTGCCAGCTCACCGACAGGGAACTACGAGCAGTACTTC
>TRBV5-8|TRBJ2-1|few|TRBD2
CASSLPRGRNEQFF
TGTGCCAGCAGCTTGCCTCGCGGGAGGAATGAGCAGTTCTTC
>TRBV4-3|TRBJ2-2|few|TRBD2
CASSPAGVGTGELFF
TGCGCCAGCAGCCCAGCGGGAGTCGGGACCGGGGAGCTGTTTTTT
>TRBV12-3/TRBV12-4|TRBJ1-5|many|NA
CASSSSGSSQPQHF
TGTGCCAGCAGTTCGAGTGGATCAAGCCAGCCCCAGCATTTT
>TRBV20-1|TRBJ2-6|few|NA
CSAGDRLHSGANVLTF
TGCAGTGCTGGGGACCGCCTTCACTCTGGGGCCAACGTCCTGACTTTC
>TRBV18|TRBJ2-7|NA|NA
CASSPPATNYEQYF
TGTGCCAGCTCACCCCCCGCGACCAACTACGAGCAGTACTTC
>TRBV5-1|TRBJ2-1|NA|TRBD2
CASSLAIPTSGSFGHEQFF
TGCGCCAGCAGCTTGGCAATCCCGACTAGCGGATCCTTTGGGCATGAGCAGTTCTTC
>TRBV5-1|TRBJ1-1|many|NA
CASSLDRGGQQAFF
TGCGCCAGCAGCTTGGATCGCGGGGGGCAACAGGCTTTCTTT
>TRBV9|TRBJ1-2|NA|TRBD1
CASSPTDRATGYTF
TGTGCCAGCAGCCCAACGGACAGGGCTACTGGCTACACCTTC
>TRBV6-5|TRBJ1-2|many|TRBD1
CASSYGQGARGYTF
TGTGCCAGCAGTTATGGACAGGGGGCGCGGGGCTACACCTTC
>TRBV2|TRBJ1-1|NA|NA
CASSTRPYTEAFF
TGTGCCAGCAGCACCCGGCCCTACACTGAAGCTTTCTTT
>TRBV6-7|TRBJ2-7|NA|NA
CASSYIRGVIYEQYF
TGTGCCAGCAGTTACATCAGAGGGGTCATTTACGAGCAGTACTTC
>TRBV28|TRBJ1-2|NA|NA
CASSPPGSVDGYTF
TGTGCCAGCAGTCCACCGGGGAGCGTCGATGGCTACACCTTC
>TRBV20-1|TRBJ1-2|NA|NA
CSAWKMGYTF
TGCAGTGCCTGGAAGATGGGCTACACCTTC
>TRBV20-1|TRBJ2-7|few|TRBD2
CSALGTSGNYEQYF
TGCAGTGCTCTCGGGACTAGCGGGAACTACGAGCAGTACTTC
>TRBV7-2|TRBJ2-1|NA|TRBD2
CASSGRTSGTWNEQFF
TGTGCCAGCAGCGGCCGGACTAGCGGGACTTGGAATGAGCAGTTCTTC
>TRBV4-3|TRBJ1-3|few|NA
CASSQDLIRVSSGNTIYF
TGCGCCAGCAGCCAAGATCTGATCCGGGTTAGCTCTGGAAACACCATATATTTT
>TRBV9|TRBJ1-2|NA|TRBD1
CASSPTTSAQGAYGYTF
TGTGCCAGCAGCCCCACCACCTCGGCGCAGGGGGCCTATGGCTACACCTTC
>TRBV20-1|TRBJ1-5|NA|NA
CSATDRIVDQPQHF
TGCAGTGCAACGGACAGAATAGTGGATCAGCCCCAGCATTTT
>TRBV20-1|TRBJ1-3|few|TRBD1
CSARGTESGNTIYF
TGCAGTGCTAGGGGGACAGAGTCTGGAAACACCATATATTTT
>TRBV20-1|TRBJ1-1|many|NA
CSARNSEGLNTEAFF
TGCAGTGCTAGAAACAGCGAGGGGCTGAACACTGAAGCTTTCTTT
>TRBV5-1|TRBJ2-1|many|NA
CASSVVYNEQFF
TGCGCCAGCTCCGTGGTTTACAATGAGCAGTTCTTC
>TRBV7-8|TRBJ2-1|NA|NA
CASSLAWTAEQFF
TGTGCCAGCAGCTTAGCGTGGACTGCTGAGCAGTTCTTC
>TRBV7-3|TRBJ1-2|NA|NA
CASSLTGIGDGYTF
TGTGCCAGCAGCTTAACTGGGATCGGGGATGGCTACACCTTC
>TRBV20-1|TRBJ2-3|many|NA
CSARGERYF
TGCAGTGCTAGGGGCGAACGGTATTTT
>TRBV12-3/TRBV12-4|TRBJ2-5|many|NA
CASSLGPVSTQYF
TGTGCCAGCAGTTTGGGCCCTGTGTCAACCCAGTACTTC
>TRBV30|TRBJ1-2|few|NA
CAWSDRNYGYTF
TGTGCCTGGAGTGACAGGAACTATGGCTACACCTTC
>TRBV7-2|TRBJ1-2|NA|NA
CASSTDSQPIYGYTF
TGTGCCAGCAGCACTGACAGTCAACCTATCTATGGCTACACCTTC
>TRBV6-6|TRBJ2-5|many|NA
CASSYRVETQYF
TGTGCCAGCAGTTACAGGGTAGAGACCCAGTACTTC
>TRBV7-2|TRBJ2-1|many|NA
CASSPDPTYSEQFF
TGTGCCAGCAGCCCAGACCCTACATACAGTGAGCAGTTCTTC
>TRBV7-2|TRBJ2-7|many|NA
CASSRPVDAGEQYF
TGTGCCAGCAGCCGCCCAGTTGACGCGGGCGAGCAGTACTTC
>TRBV29-1|TRBJ1-1|many|NA
CSVAELGNTEAFF
TGCAGCGTTGCGGAATTAGGAAACACTGAAGCTTTCTTT
>TRBV10-3|TRBJ1-5|many|NA
CAISESTPGGQPQHF
TGTGCCATCAGTGAGTCTACCCCCGGCGGTCAGCCCCAGCATTTT
>TRBV6-6|TRBJ2-7|many|TRBD1
CASTPRGQSGEQYF
TGTGCCAGCACCCCCAGGGGGCAATCTGGCGAGCAGTACTTC
>TRBV28|TRBJ2-3|NA|NA
CASITRELADTDTQYF
TGTGCCAGCATAACCCGGGAATTAGCGGACACAGATACGCAGTATTTT